The T cell receptor (beta chain) described here comes from a study of blood T cell repertoires in COVID-19. The wider study: COVID-19 samples, acute and convalescent, were from the United States, Italy and Spain. PBMCs, B-cell-depleted T cells, or T cells were the source of the cDNA or gDNA that made up the material.

In the original analysis: Using reference gene primer amplification, nucleated cell counts were estimated. Sequencing used immunoSEQ multiplex PCR; TCRdb keeps in-frame clones, though not all of them. V and J calls and clone size are as listed in that table; D and trimming were resolved from the DNA. The table includes some 130,000 clones, about 70% detected once. Germline CDR1 and CDR2: LGHDT and YNNKEL (reference sequence). CDR3 length: 13 amino acids. Trimming at V came to 5 bases and at J to 6 bases, leaving 3 bases not matched to a gene. The sequence came from an older woman with acute or convalescent COVID-19. The chain uses TRBV3-1 (or the pseudogene TRBV3-2) and TRBJ2-1; 8 bases fit TRBD2. The sequenced sample consisted of peripheral blood. The CDR3 sequence is CASSLGTSNEQFF. CDR3 DNA: TGTGCCAGCAGCTTAGGGACTAGCAATGAGCAGTTCTTC.